The clone carrying this TCR beta chain has only one observation. The CDR3 covers 16 residues. The ends were cut back, 0 bases at V and 4 bases at J, with 16 bases in the middle. CDR1 MNHEY and CDR2 SVGAGI come from the germline V gene. These data belong to a study of blood T cell repertoires in COVID-19. Measured with immunoSEQ multiplex PCR; TCRdb has only the in-frame clones, and not every one. The sample includes 470,000 or so clones, about 85% seen only once; the top ten take over 1.5%. Clinical histories supplied by participants themselves formed the basis of cohort assignment. The source material was PBMCs or T cells enriched from blood (not recorded which). The source is a woman aged 18-29 years with acute COVID-19. V gene TRBV6-5 combines with J gene TRBJ2-7; the D gene is possibly TRBD1 (6 bases). The CDR3 bases are TGTGCCAGCAGTTACTCGACAGGAGCGGAGATTTACGAGCAGTACTTC. It translates to CASSYSTGAEIYEQYF.